Given below is one T cell receptor beta chain in context. Its antigen is unidentified. This specimen belongs to a study of chemoradiotherapy in HPV16-positive cancers. Clones were read by immunoSEQ multiplex PCR, and TCRdb kept only the in-frame ones, dropping some. The table has 2,500 to 3,500 clones, less than 75% seen once; the top ten hold more than 12%. Notes on the study in general: HPV-responsive T-cell expansion during chemoradiotherapy was linked to improved recurrence-free survival in HPV16-positive patients. The functional HPV-specific definition rests on just a couple of HPV16-positive patients.

In germline, CDR1 is KGHSH, CDR2 LQKENI. The CDR3 is 14 amino acids. Trimming removed 1 base at V and 3 bases at J, with 9 bases between. Repertoires were sampled repeatedly during chemoradiotherapy. The chain carries TRBV18 and TRBJ1-1; D is perhaps TRBD1 (5 bases). Sampling was done from a patient who underwent chemoradiotherapy. The source is a human donor with HPV-associated anogenital cancer. The CDR3 DNA reads as TGTGCCAGCTCACCACTCAGGGTGGACACTGAAGCTTTCTTT. Translated: CASSPLRVDTEAFF. The full variable domain, completed using reference TRBV18 and TRBJ1-1, is NAGVMQNPRHLVRRRGQEARLRCSPMKGHSHVYWYRQLPEEGLKFMVYLQKENIIDESGMPKERFSAEFPKEGPSILRIQQVVRGDSAAYFCASSPLRVDTEAFFGQGTRLTVV.